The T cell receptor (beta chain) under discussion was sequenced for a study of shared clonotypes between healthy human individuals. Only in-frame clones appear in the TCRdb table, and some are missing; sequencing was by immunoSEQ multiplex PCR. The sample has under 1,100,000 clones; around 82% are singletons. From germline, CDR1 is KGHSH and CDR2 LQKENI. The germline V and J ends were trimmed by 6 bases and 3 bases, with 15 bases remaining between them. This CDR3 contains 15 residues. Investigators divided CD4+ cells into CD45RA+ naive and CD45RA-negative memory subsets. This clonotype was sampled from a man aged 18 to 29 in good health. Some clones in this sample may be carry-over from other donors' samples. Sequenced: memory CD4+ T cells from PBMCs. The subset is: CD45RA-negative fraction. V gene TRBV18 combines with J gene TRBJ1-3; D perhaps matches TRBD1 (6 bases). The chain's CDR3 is CASSYEGGSGNTIYF. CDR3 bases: TGTGCCAGCTCGTATGAAGGGGGAAGTGGAAACACCATATATTTT. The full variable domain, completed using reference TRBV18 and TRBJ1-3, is NAGVMQNPRHLVRRRGQEARLRCSPMKGHSHVYWYRQLPEEGLKFMVYLQKENIIDESGMPKERFSAEFPKEGPSILRIQQVVRGDSAAYFCASSYEGGSGNTIYFGEGSWLTVV.